Detailed here is one T cell receptor (beta chain). The data were taken from a study of T cell changes during pregnancy in multiple sclerosis. The assay was immunoSEQ multiplex PCR, and TCRdb's table has in-frame clones only and misses some. This table has almost 20,000 clones, 88% appearing once. CDR3 length: 13 amino acids. Germline V gives CDR1 WNHNN, CDR2 SYGVQD (reference sequence). With 4 bases clipped from V and 6 bases from J, the junction kept 2 bases outside the gene matches. The source of this sequence is a female donor in good health, enrolled as a control in a pregnancy study. The genes are TRBV10-1 and TRBJ2-2, with TRBD2 matching 7 bases. The sample here was CD8+ T cells from peripheral blood mononuclear cells, taken in the third trimester of pregnancy. The CDR3 coding sequence is TGCGCCAGCAGTGGGAGCGGGGCCGGGGAGCTGTTTTTT. Translated: CASSGSGAGELFF.